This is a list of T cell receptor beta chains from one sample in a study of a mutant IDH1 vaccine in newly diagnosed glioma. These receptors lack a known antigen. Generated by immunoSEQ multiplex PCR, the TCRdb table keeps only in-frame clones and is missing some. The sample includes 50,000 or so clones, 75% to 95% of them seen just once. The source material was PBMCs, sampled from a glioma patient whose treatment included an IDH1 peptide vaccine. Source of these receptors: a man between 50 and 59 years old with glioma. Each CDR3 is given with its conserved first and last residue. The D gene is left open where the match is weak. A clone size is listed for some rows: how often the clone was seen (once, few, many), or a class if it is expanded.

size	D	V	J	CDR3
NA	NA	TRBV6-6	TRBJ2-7	CASSRQDSYEQYF
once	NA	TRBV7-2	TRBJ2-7	CASSIYEQYF
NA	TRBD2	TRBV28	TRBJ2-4	CASVMAGGTKNIQYF
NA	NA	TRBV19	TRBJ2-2	CASTLTADGTGELFF
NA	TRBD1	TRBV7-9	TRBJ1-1	CASSPTDRGNTEAFF
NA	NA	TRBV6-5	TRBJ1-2	CASSPPGRVGYTF
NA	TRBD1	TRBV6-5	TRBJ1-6	CASSLDREGGSPLHF
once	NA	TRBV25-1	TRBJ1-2	CASSVPGRHGYTF
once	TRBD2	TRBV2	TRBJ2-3	CASKRGSTDTQYF
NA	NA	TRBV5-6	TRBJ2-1	CASRLYNEQFF
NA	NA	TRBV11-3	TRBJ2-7	CASSLTTSYEQYF